This TCR beta chain is drawn from a study of cytomegalovirus exposure and HLA in healthy donors. Study details: It was reported in a later analysis that the same platform had been used for the 120 validation repertoires as for the roughly 670 first-cohort repertoires. Study results and caveats: Many donors shared some public TCRs, even though most TCR sequences were rare. Researchers counted around 160 TCR beta chains as cytomegalovirus-associated. High sensitivity and specificity were reportedly achieved when the classifier diagnosed cytomegalovirus status.

The data were produced by immunoSEQ multiplex PCR, yet TCRdb's version contains in-frame clones alone and is incomplete. The table lists fewer than 90,000 clones, more than 70% of them singletons. Details on this clone: The antigen remains unidentified.

The J segment lost 6 bases and the V segment lost 4 bases, leaving 5 bases of the junction unmatched. The germline V gene has CDR1 SGHAT and CDR2 FQNNGV. The CDR3 contains 14 residues. The source is a young woman in good health and CMV-seropositive. This sequence joins TRBV11-2 and TRBJ2-1; 8 bases agree with TRBD2. Sequencing used PBMCs. CDR3 residues: CASSSTAGVNEQFF. In DNA, the CDR3 is TGTGCCAGCAGCTCCACAGCGGGGGTCAATGAGCAGTTCTTC.